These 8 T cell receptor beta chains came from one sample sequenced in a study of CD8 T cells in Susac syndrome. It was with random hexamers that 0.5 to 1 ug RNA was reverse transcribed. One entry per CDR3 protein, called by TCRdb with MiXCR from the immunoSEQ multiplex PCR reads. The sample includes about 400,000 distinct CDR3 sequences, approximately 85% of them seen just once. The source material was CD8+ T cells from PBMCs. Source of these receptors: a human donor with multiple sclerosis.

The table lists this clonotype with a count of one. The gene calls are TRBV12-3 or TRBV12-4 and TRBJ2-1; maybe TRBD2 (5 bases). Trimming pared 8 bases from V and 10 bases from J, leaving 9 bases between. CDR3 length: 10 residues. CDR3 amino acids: CASRRGEQFF. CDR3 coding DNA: TGTGCCAGCCGAAGAGGGGAGCAGTTCTTC.

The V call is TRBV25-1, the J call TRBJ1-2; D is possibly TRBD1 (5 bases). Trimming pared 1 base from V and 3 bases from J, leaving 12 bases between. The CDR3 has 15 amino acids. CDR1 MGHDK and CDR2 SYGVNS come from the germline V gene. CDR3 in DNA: TGTGCCAGCAGTGAATGGGGCAGGAGCGACTATGGCTACACCTTC. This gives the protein CASSEWGRSDYGYTF.

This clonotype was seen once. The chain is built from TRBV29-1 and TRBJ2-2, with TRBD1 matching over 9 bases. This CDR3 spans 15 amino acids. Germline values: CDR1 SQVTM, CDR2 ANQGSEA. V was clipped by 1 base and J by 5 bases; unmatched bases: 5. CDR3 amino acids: CSVEGTGVYTGELFF. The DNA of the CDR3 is TGCAGCGTTGAAGGGACAGGGGTTTATACCGGGGAGCTGTTTTTT.

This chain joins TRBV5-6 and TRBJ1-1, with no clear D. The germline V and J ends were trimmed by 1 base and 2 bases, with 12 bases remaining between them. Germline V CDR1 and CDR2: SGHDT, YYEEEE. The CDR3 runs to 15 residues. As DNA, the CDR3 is TGTGCCAGCAGCTTGACACCCGGGAGTAACACTGAAGCTTTCTTT. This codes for CASSLTPGSNTEAFF.

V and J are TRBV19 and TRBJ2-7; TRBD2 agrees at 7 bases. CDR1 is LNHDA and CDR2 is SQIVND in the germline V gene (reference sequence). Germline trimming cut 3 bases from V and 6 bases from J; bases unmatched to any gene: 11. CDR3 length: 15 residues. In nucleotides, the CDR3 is TGTGCCAGTAGTATTCTCGGGGAGGGGAGCGGCGAGCAGTACTTC. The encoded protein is CASSILGEGSGEQYF.

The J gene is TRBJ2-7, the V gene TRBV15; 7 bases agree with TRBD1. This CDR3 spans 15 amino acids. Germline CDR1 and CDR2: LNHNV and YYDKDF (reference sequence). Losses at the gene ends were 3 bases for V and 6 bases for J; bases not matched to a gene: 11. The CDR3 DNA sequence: TGTGCCACCAGCAGTCGACAGGGAATATCTGGCGAGCAGTACTTC. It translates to CATSSRQGISGEQYF.

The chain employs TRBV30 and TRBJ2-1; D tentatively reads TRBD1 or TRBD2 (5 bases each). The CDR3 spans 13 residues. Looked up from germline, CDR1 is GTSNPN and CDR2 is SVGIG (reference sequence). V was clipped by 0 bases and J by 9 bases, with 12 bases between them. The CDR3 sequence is CAWSVGGMGEQFF. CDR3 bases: TGTGCCTGGAGTGTTGGGGGTATGGGTGAGCAGTTCTTC.

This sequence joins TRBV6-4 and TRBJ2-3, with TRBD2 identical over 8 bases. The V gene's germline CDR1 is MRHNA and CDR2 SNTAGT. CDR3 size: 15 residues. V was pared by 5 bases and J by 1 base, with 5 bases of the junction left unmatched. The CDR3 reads CASSLTGGGTDTQYF. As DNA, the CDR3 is TGTGCCAGCAGTCTGACGGGAGGGGGCACAGATACGCAGTATTTT.